Detailed here is one T cell receptor beta chain. Per the study methods: Reference gene primer amplification gave nucleated cell count estimates. Clones were sequenced by immunoSEQ multiplex PCR, and TCRdb holds only the in-frame ones, with some missing. Clone size and the V and J calls come from that table; the DNA yielded D and trimming. The sample lists 200,000 or so clones; 80% to 90% were seen once. This sample is part of a study of blood T cell repertoires in COVID-19. About the study: Acute and convalescent COVID-19 samples came from the United States, Italy and Spain. The analysed material was cDNA or gDNA that came from T cells, B-cell-depleted T cells, or PBMCs.

Germline values: CDR1 MNHNY, CDR2 SVGAGI (reference sequence). J lost 2 bases, V lost 10 bases, and 7 bases had no gene match. CDR3 length equals 15 residues. Source material: peripheral blood. The chain couples TRBV6-6 to TRBJ2-7; TRBD2 agrees at 14 bases. The receptor's source is a man between 65 and 80 years old with active or convalescent COVID-19. Written as DNA, the CDR3 is TGTGCCACCAGACTAGCGGGGGGGCCCCCCTACGAGCAGTACTTC. Its translation is CATRLAGGPPYEQYF.